This T cell receptor beta chain was identified in a study of blood T cells in healthy people across ages. About the research overall: Template switching caught about one barcoded beta molecule for each two T cells.

In germline, CDR1 is SQVTM, CDR2 ANQGSEA. Trimming stripped 6 bases from V and 3 bases from J, with 13 bases between. The CDR3 runs to 13 residues. A sample-barcoded 5' primer and a J-beta primer mix were used in a second PCR of about 7 to 12 cycles. TCRdb itself ran the 5' RACE reads through MiXCR, one entry per CDR3 protein. The repertoire holds almost 300,000 distinct CDR3 sequences, about 25% seen once, with roughly 28% in the top ten. The extraction recovered at least 5 micrograms of total RNA per sample. The receptor comes from a woman aged 70-85 years in good health. The rearrangement joins TRBV29-1 to TRBJ2-3; D possibly corresponds to TRBD2 (5 bases). The sample comprised blood. This CDR3 is CSVWRSITDTQYF. CDR3 bases: TGCAGCGTCTGGAGGTCCATTACAGATACGCAGTATTTT.